The 10 T cell receptor beta chains reported below all come from one sample, sequenced in a study of T cells in Graves' hyperthyroidism and ophthalmopathy. RNA transcripts served as the template for amplifying TCR beta CDR3 regions. The TCR CDR3 first-round RT-PCR relied on the HTBI primer set. TCRdb called the multiplex PCR reads again in MiXCR, with one record for every CDR3 protein. The sample records approximately 520,000 distinct CDR3 sequences, 20% to 25% being singletons. Sequenced input: blood. The receptors were sampled from a man aged 18 to 29 with Graves' hyperthyroidism.

This clonotype was counted between two and nine times. J is TRBJ2-7 and V is TRBV19; possible D gene TRBD2, 5 bases. With 6 bases removed from V and 2 bases from J, the gap between germline ends came to 11 bases. The CDR3 is 13 amino acids. Looked up from germline, CDR1 is LNHDA and CDR2 is SQIVND (reference sequence). The CDR3 coding sequence is TGTGCCAGTAGCTGGACTGATACCTACGAGCAGTACTTC. Protein: CASSWTDTYEQYF.

This clonotype came up a few times. The rearrangement links TRBV5-5 to TRBJ1-1, with TRBD1 identical over 8 bases. This CDR3 comprises 12 residues. Germline V gene data show CDR1 as SGHKS and CDR2 as YYEKEE (reference sequence). With V trimmed by 3 bases and J by 11 bases, 6 bases remained unmatched. This CDR3 reads CASSSTGGGAFF. As DNA, the CDR3 is TGTGCCAGCAGCTCCACAGGGGGTGGCGCTTTCTTT.

This clonotype was seen ten or more times. At one of its ends the junction is not consistent with the germline gene, which may arise from a read error. The chain joins TRBV6-4 to TRBJ2-7, with 9 nucleotides matching TRBD1. The CDR3 has 17 amino acids. Germline lookup yields CDR1 MRHNA and CDR2 SNTAGT. The CDR3 DNA sequence: TGTGCCAGCAGAGACTGGACAGGGGCCATGGGGGCCTACGAGCAGTACTTC. Its translation: CASRDWTGAMGAYEQYF.

This clonotype was detected many times. The chain joins TRBV28 to TRBJ1-1; 8 bases map to TRBD1. CDR3 length: 13 residues. Losses at the gene ends were 4 bases for V and 6 bases for J; bases not matched to a gene: 4. Germline-derived CDR1 and CDR2 are MDHEN and SYDVKM. In nucleotides, the CDR3 is TGTGCCAGCAGTTCTGACAGGGGTGCTGAAGCTTTCTTT. Translation: CASSSDRGAEAFF.

This clonotype was counted only a few times. The rearrangement uses TRBV4-1 and TRBJ2-2; D is uncertain. V gave up 1 base and J gave up 4 bases, with 7 bases separating them. This CDR3 region has 14 residues. Looked up from germline, CDR1 is MGHRA and CDR2 is YSYEKL. The CDR3 loop is CASSQVVITGELFF. For the CDR3, the DNA is TGCGCCAGCAGCCAAGTGGTTATCACCGGGGAGCTGTTTTTT.

This clonotype has at least ten counts. The chain employs TRBV5-1 and TRBJ1-1; 7 bases fit TRBD1. V lost 3 bases and J lost 7; bases outside the gene matches: 15. Germline assignment: CDR1 SGHRS and CDR2 YFSETQ. The length of the CDR3 is 16 residues. The CDR3 coding sequence is TGCGCCAGCAGCTCTCAAACAGGGGTCTCCTCGGATGAAGCTTTCTTT. Translation: CASSSQTGVSSDEAFF.

This chain connects TRBV19 to TRBJ1-2, with a possible D match to TRBD1 (5 bases). Trimming took 7 bases from V and 1 from J, leaving 13 bases between them. Germline V gene lookup returns CDR1 LNHDA and CDR2 SQIVND (reference sequence). The CDR3 has 14 residues. The CDR3 region is CASNGDGYNYGYTF. The DNA of the CDR3 is TGTGCCAGTAACGGGGACGGTTATAACTATGGCTACACCTTC.

This clonotype was counted ten times or more. V usage is TRBV10-3 and J usage is TRBJ1-1; 7 bases map to TRBD1. The CDR3 covers 14 residues. V lost 3 bases and J lost 11; bases outside the gene matches: 12. CDR1 is ENHRY and CDR2 is SYGVKD in the germline V gene. The CDR3, as DNA: TGTGCCATCAGTGACCCCCAGGGGGGGATCGTGGCTTTCTTT. It translates to CAISDPQGGIVAFF.

This chain connects TRBV30 to TRBJ2-2; D is uncertain. V was cut by 3 bases and J by 1 base, with 6 bases left in between. This CDR3 region has 13 residues. Germline CDR1 GTSNPN, CDR2 SVGIG (reference sequence). CDR3 in DNA: TGTGCCTGGAGCGGAGAGAACACCGGGGAGCTGTTTTTT. As protein: CAWSGENTGELFF.

There are many counts of this clonotype. The genes are TRBV20-1 and TRBJ1-5; weak D call: TRBD1 (5 bases). Germline V CDR1 and CDR2: DFQATT, SNEGSKA (reference sequence). This CDR3 spans 15 amino acids. Trimming pared 0 bases from V and 6 bases from J, leaving 15 bases between. The CDR3 here is CSARDLGVVSQPQHF. Here the CDR3 DNA reads TGCAGTGCTAGAGATTTAGGGGTAGTCAGTCAGCCCCAGCATTTT.